Presented here are 14 T cell receptor beta chains from one specimen sequenced in a study of CD4 and CD8 cells across lung adenocarcinoma regions. MiXCR, applied by TCRdb to the PCR reads, yields one record per CDR3 protein. The sample has several thousand distinct CDR3 sequences, roughly 54% seen once. The sequencing sample was made of CD8+ T cells from the center of a lung tumor. All receptors derive from a female donor with lung adenocarcinoma. The CD4 and CD8 labels of this study may be unreliable.

Notes on this clonotype: Because it lacks the conserved phenylalanine or tryptophan at the end, this CDR3 is likely a read error. The DNA is omitted, as the CDR3 cannot be located on it reliably, and the CDR3 follows TCRdb's listing. V gene TRBV6-1 combines with J gene TRBJ2-5; the table gives TRBD1 as D, unverified against the DNA. CDR1 and CDR2 (germline): MNHNS, SASEGT. From its first to its last residue, the CDR3 has 14 amino acids. This CDR3 reads CASGGQALQESQLS.

This clonotype was seen repeatedly, ten times or more. The chain recombines TRBV27 with TRBJ2-7; D is possibly TRBD1 (6 bases). V was pared by 0 bases and J by 2 bases, with 11 bases between. CDR3 length: 15 residues. Germline V gives CDR1 MNHEY, CDR2 SMNVEV (reference sequence). The CDR3 is CASSLSTGFTYEQYF. The CDR3 DNA is TGTGCCAGCAGTTTATCTACAGGGTTCACCTACGAGCAGTACTTC.

The chain joins TRBV11-1 to TRBJ2-3; 7 bases agree with TRBD1. The CDR3 sequence is 15 residues long. In germline, CDR1 is SGHAT, CDR2 FQDESV (reference sequence). V lost 9 bases and J lost 9; bases outside the gene matches: 18. The DNA for the CDR3 is TGTGCCAGGAGGTTAGGGGGCCCAGGAGAAGAGACGCAGTATTTT. Its translation is CARRLGGPGEETQYF.

Of note for this clonotype: Germline is not matched at one junction end, which may reflect a read error. V gene TRBV6-1 combines with J gene TRBJ2-3; maybe TRBD1 (6 bases). This CDR3 is built from 17 residues. Germline lookup yields CDR1 MNHNS and CDR2 SASEGT. The DNA of the CDR3 is TGTGCCAGCAGTGCGGGGATGGGGGCAGGGTGGGCAGAGACGCAGTACTTT. It yields the protein CASSAGMGAGWAETQYF.

CDR3 sequence reads: CASSDSRYAGAQYF. In DNA form, the CDR3 reads TGTGCCAGCAGTGATTCGCGATATGCCGGGGCGCAGTATTTT. The chain links TRBV6-1 to TRBJ2-3, with D maybe TRBD2 (5 bases). Trimming took off 3 bases at V and 10 bases at J, with 17 bases between the two ends. This CDR3 spans 14 amino acids. Germline CDR1 is MNHNS and CDR2 is SASEGT.

The CDR3 loop is CASSFLGASDHNEQYF. Here the CDR3 DNA reads TGTGCCAGCAGTTTTCTGGGGGCTAGCGATCACAATGAGCAGTACTTC. The J gene is TRBJ2-5, the V gene TRBV27; either TRBD1 or TRBD2 may fit D (6 bases each). The CDR3 runs to 16 residues. The germline V gene encodes CDR1 MNHEY and CDR2 SMNVEV (reference sequence). The V end was cut by 3 bases, the J end by 11 bases, with 25 bases between.

As regards this clonotype: One end of the junction varies from germline; a read error may be responsible. The V call is TRBV6-1, the J call TRBJ2-2; a weak D match, TRBD1 (5 bases). CDR1 is MNHNS, CDR2 SASEGT, per germline. The CDR3 runs to 13 residues. The CDR3 sequence is CASREGVTGELFF. CDR3 nucleotides: TGTGCCAGCAGGGAAGGGGTCACCGGGGAGCTGTTTTTT.

The genes are TRBV27 and TRBJ2-4, with D maybe TRBD2 (6 bases). Trimming cost V 5 bases and J 13 bases, with 33 bases left between them. The germline CDR1 and CDR2 sequences are MNHEY and SMNVEV (reference sequence). This CDR3 has 18 residues. The CDR3 sequence is CASSQGGAGGLAQDTQYF. CDR3 in DNA: TGTGCCAGCAGTCAGGGAGGAGCCGGAGGCCTTGCCCAAGACACCCAGTACTTC.

The chain has TRBV12-3 or TRBV12-4 and TRBJ2-1; D is perhaps TRBD1 (6 bases). The CDR3 contains 16 residues. The V end lost 6 bases, the J end lost 1 base, and 16 bases lay between the germline ends. The CDR3 spells CASRRRTETSYNEQFF. As DNA, the CDR3 is TGTGCCAGCAGACGCCGGACAGAAACTTCCTACAATGAGCAGTTCTTC.

In its sample, this clonotype was seen a few times. The J gene is TRBJ2-4, the V gene TRBV6-1; D ambiguous. The CDR3 loop spans 15 amino acids. The germline CDR1 and CDR2 sequences are MNHNS and SASEGT. V lost 6 bases and J 3 bases, leaving 15 bases between the germline ends. The CDR3 sequence: CASSALGIGKNIQYF. CDR3 in DNA: TGTGCCAGCAGCGCCCTCGGAATAGGCAAAAACATTCAGTACTTC.

This clonotype showed up many times. This chain links TRBV4-1 with TRBJ1-1; the D gene is possibly TRBD1 (6 bases). V was cut by 6 bases and J by 1 base, with 18 bases left in between. Looked up from germline, CDR1 is MGHRA and CDR2 is YSYEKL. The CDR3 consists of 16 residues. The CDR3 DNA reads as TGCGCCAGCAGACATTCCACGGGACACGAGAACACTGAAGCTTTCTTT. Translation: CASRHSTGHENTEAFF.

Notes on this clonotype: Germline is not matched at one junction end, which may reflect a read error. This CDR3 is CARTWVGGTDTQYF. The CDR3 coding sequence is TGTGCGAGGACCTGGGTCGGTGGCACAGATACGCAGTATTTC. This sequence joins TRBV7-2 and TRBJ2-3, with D uncertain. The CDR3 extends over 14 amino acids. In germline, CDR1 is SGHTA, CDR2 FQGNSA.

The genes are TRBV12-3 or TRBV12-4 and TRBJ2-3, with D possibly matching TRBD2 (7 bases). The CDR3 extends over 15 amino acids. The V end was cut by 8 bases, the J end by 1 base, with 16 bases between. The CDR3 protein is CASDPGGAGTDTQYF. The CDR3 DNA reads TGTGCCAGCGATCCGGGGGGCGCAGGCACAGATACGCAGTATTTT.

As concerns this clonotype: A much larger clone differs by one base, so this may be a read error. The chain links TRBV7-9 to TRBJ2-3, with D unclear. The CDR3 loop spans 12 amino acids. Germline values: CDR1 SEHNR, CDR2 FQNEAQ (reference sequence). The CDR3: CASSLGTDMQYF. The CDR3, as DNA: TGTGCCAGCAGCTTAGGAACAGATATGCAGTATTTT.